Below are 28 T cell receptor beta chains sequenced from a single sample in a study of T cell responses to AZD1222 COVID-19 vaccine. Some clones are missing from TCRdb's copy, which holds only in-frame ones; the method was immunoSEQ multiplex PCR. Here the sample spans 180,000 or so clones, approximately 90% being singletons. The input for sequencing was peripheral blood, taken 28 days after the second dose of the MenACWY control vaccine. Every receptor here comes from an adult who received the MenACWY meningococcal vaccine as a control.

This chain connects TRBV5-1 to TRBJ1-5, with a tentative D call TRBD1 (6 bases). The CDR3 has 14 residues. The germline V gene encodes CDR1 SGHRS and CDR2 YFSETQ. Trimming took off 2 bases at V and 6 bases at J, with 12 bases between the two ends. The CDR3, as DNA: TGCGCCAGCAGCTTAGGACAGCCCGGTCAGCCCCAGCATTTT. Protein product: CASSLGQPGQPQHF.

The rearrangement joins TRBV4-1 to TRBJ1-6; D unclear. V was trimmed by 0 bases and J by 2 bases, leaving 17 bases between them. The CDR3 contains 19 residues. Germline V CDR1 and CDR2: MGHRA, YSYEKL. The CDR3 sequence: CASSQDQRSGSAYNSPLHF. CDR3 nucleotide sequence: TGCGCCAGCAGCCAAGATCAGCGTTCGGGGAGTGCCTATAATTCACCCCTCCACTTT.

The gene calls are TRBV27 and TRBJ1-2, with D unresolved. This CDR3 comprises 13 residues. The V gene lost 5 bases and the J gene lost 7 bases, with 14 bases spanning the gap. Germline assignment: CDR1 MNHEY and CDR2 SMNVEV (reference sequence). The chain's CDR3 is CASSNAHRSGYTF. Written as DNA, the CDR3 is TGTGCCAGCAGTAACGCGCACCGGAGTGGCTACACCTTC.

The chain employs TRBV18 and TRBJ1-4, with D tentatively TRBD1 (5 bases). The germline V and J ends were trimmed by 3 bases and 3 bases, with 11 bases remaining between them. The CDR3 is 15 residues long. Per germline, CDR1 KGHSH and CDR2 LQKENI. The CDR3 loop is CASSPTQGANEKLFF. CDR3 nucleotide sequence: TGTGCCAGCTCACCTACGCAGGGAGCTAATGAAAAACTGTTTTTT.

CDR3 coding DNA: TGTGCCAGCAGATTACTACAGAGCTCACCCCTCCACTTT. Protein sequence: CASRLLQSSPLHF. This sequence joins TRBV7-2 and TRBJ1-6; D gene unclear. Trimming removed 6 bases at V and 10 bases at J, with 13 bases between. The CDR3 covers 13 residues. Germline V CDR1 and CDR2: SGHTA, FQGNSA.

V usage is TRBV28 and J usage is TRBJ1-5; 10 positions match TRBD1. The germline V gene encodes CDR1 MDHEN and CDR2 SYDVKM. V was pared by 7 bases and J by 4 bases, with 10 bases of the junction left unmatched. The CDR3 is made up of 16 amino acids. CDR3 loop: CASKTSTGGGNQPQHF. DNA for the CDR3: TGTGCCAGCAAAACTTCGACAGGGGGCGGTAATCAGCCCCAGCATTTT.

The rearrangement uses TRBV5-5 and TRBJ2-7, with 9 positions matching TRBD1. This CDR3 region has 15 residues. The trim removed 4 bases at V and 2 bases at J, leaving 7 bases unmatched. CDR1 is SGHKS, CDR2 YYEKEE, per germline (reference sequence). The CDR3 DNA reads TGTGCCAGCAGCCTCGGGACAGGGTCTACCTACGAGCAGTACTTC. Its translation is CASSLGTGSTYEQYF. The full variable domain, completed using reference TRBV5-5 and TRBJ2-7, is DAGVTQSPTHLIKTRGQQVTLRCSPISGHKSVSWYQQVLGQGPQFIFQYYEKEERGRGNFPDRFSARQFPNYSSELNVNALLLGDSALYLCASSLGTGSTYEQYFGPGTRLTVT.

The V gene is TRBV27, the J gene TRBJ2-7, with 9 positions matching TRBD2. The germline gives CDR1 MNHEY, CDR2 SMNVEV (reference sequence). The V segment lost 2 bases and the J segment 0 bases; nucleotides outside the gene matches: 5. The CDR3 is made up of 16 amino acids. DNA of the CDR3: TGTGCCAGCAGTTTAGGGCTGGGACTAGCCTCCTACGAGCAGTACTTC. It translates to CASSLGLGLASYEQYF.

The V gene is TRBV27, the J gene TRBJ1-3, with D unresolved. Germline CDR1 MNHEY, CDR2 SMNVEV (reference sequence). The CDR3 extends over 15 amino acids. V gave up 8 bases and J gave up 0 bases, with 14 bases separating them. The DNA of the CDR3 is TGTGCCAGCCGGATGGACGGTACCTCTGGAAACACCATATATTTT. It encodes CASRMDGTSGNTIYF.

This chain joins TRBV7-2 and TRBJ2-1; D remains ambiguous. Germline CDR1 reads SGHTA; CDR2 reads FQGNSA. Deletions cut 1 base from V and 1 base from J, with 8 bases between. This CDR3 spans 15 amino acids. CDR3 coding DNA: TGTGCCAGCAGCTTAGATAATGGATCCTACAATGAGCAGTTCTTC. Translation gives CASSLDNGSYNEQFF.

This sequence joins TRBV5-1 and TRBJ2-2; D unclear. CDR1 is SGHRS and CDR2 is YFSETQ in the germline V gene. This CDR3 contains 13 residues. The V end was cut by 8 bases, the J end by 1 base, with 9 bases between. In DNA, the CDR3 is TGCGCCAGTAGTACTGAGAACACCGGGGAGCTGTTTTTT. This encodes CASSTENTGELFF.

The CDR3 DNA sequence: TGTGCCAGTAGTATACTCTTGGGTTCTGGGGCCAACGTCCTGACTTTC. Amino acids: CASSILLGSGANVLTF. This rearrangement joins TRBV19 to TRBJ2-6; no clear D. Trimming stripped 2 bases from V and 1 base from J, with 9 bases between. CDR1 and CDR2 from the germline V gene are LNHDA and SQIVND (reference sequence). The CDR3 contains 16 residues. The whole variable domain, filled in from reference TRBV19 and TRBJ2-6, reads DGGITQSPKYLFRKEGQNVTLSCEQNLNHDAMYWYRQDPGQGLRLIYYSQIVNDFQKGDIAEGYSVSREKKESFPLTVTSAQKNPTAFYLCASSILLGSGANVLTFGAGSRLTVL.

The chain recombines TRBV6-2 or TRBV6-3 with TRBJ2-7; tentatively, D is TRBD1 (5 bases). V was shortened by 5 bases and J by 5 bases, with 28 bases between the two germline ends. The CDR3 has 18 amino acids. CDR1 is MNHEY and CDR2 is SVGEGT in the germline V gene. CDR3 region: CASSPSTARLIPRNEQYF. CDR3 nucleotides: TGTGCCAGCAGTCCATCGACAGCAAGACTGATCCCGAGGAACGAGCAGTACTTC.

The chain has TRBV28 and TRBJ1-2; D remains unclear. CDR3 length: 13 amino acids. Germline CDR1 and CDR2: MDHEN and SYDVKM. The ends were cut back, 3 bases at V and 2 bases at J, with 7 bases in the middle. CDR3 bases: TGTGCCAGCAGTTTCTCCGGGAACTATGGCTACACCTTC. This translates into CASSFSGNYGYTF.

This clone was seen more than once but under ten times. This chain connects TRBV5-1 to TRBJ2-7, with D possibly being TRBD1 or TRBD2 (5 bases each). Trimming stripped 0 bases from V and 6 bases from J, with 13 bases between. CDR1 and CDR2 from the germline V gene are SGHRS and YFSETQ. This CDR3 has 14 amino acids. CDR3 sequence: CASSLVQGEGEQYF. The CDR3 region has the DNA TGCGCCAGCAGCTTGGTTCAGGGAGAAGGCGAGCAGTACTTC.

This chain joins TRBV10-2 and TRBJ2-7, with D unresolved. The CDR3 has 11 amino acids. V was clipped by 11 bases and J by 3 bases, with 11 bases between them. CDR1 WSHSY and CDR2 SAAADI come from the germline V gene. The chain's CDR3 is CASKGFYEQYF. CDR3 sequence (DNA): TGCGCCTCTAAGGGTTTCTACGAGCAGTACTTC.

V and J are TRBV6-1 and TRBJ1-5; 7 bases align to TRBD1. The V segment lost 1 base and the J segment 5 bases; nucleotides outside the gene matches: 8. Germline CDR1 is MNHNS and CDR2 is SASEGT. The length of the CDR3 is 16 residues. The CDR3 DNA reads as TGTGCCAGCAGTGAAGTAAACAGGGGATCCCATCAGCCCCAGCATTTT. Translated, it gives CASSEVNRGSHQPQHF.

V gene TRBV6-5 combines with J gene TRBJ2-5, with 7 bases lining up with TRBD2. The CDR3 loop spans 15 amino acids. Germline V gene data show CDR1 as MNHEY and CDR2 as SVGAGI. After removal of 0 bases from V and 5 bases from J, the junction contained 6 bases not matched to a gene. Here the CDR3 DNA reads TGTGCCAGCAGTTACTCGATAAGCGGGGCGGAGACCCAGTACTTC. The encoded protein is CASSYSISGAETQYF.

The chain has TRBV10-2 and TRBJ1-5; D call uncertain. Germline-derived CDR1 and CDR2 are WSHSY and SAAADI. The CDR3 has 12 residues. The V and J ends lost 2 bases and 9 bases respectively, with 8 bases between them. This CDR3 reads CASSEPGGPQHF. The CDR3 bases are TGCGCCAGCAGTGAGCCGGGTGGGCCCCAGCATTTT.

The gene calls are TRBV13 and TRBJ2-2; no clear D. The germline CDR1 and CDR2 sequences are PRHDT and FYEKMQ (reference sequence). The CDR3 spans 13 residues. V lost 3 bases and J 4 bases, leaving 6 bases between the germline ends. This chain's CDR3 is CASSFTGTGELFF. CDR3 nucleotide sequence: TGTGCCAGCAGCTTCACGGGCACCGGGGAGCTGTTTTTT.

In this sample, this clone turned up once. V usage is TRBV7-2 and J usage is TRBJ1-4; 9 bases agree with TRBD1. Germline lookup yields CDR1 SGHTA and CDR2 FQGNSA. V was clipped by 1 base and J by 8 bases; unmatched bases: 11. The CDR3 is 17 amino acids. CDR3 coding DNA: TGTGCCAGCAGCTTAGGTATCGGCGGACAGGGGAACGAAAAACTGTTTTTT. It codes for CASSLGIGGQGNEKLFF.

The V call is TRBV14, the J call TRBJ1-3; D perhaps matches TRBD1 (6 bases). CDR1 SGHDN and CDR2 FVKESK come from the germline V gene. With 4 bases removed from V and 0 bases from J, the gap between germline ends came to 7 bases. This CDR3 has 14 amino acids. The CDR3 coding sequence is TGTGCCAGCAGCCCGGGACACTCTGGAAACACCATATATTTT. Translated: CASSPGHSGNTIYF.

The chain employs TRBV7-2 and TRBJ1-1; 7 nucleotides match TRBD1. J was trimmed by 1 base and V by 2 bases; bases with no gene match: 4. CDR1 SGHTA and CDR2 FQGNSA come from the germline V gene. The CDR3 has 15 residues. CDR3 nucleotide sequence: TGTGCCAGCAGCTTATATGGGACAGAGAACACTGAAGCTTTCTTT. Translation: CASSLYGTENTEAFF. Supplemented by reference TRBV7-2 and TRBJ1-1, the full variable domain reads GAGVSQSPSNKVTEKGKDVELRCDPISGHTALYWYRQSLGQGLEFLIYFQGNSAPDKSGLPSDRFSAERTGGSVSTLTIQRTQQEDSAVYLCASSLYGTENTEAFFGQGTRLTVV.

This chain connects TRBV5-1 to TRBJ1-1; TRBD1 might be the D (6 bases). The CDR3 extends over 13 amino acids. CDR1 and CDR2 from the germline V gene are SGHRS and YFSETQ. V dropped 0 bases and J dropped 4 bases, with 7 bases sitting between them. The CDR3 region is CASSLAGATEAFF. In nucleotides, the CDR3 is TGCGCCAGCAGCTTGGCGGGGGCCACTGAAGCTTTCTTT.

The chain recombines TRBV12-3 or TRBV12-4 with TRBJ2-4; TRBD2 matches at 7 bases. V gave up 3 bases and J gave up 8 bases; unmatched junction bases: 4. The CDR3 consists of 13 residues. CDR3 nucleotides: TGTGCCAGCAGTTTCGGGGGGTCGGACATTCAGTACTTC. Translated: CASSFGGSDIQYF.

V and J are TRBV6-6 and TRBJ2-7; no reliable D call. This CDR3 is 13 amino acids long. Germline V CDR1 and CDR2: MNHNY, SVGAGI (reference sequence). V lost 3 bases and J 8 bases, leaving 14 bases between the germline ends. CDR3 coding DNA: TGTGCCAGCAGTTATATAGGCCTCTCGAAGCAGTACTTC. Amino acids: CASSYIGLSKQYF.

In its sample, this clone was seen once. CDR3 bases: TGTGCCAGCTCACCACCGTCAACAGGTGGTGGGAACACTGAAGCTTTCTTT. This encodes CASSPPSTGGGNTEAFF. The genes are TRBV18 and TRBJ1-1, with a tentative D call TRBD1 (5 bases). Germline V gene lookup returns CDR1 KGHSH and CDR2 LQKENI. V dropped 0 bases and J dropped 1 base, with 15 bases sitting between them. The CDR3 sequence is 17 residues long.

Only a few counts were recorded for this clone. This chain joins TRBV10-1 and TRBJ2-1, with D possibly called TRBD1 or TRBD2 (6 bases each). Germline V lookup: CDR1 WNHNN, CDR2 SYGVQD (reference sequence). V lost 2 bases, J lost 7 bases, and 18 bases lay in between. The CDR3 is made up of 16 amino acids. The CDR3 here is CASSEIWGASVNEQFF. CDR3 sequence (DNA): TGCGCCAGCAGTGAGATTTGGGGGGCATCGGTTAATGAGCAGTTCTTC.